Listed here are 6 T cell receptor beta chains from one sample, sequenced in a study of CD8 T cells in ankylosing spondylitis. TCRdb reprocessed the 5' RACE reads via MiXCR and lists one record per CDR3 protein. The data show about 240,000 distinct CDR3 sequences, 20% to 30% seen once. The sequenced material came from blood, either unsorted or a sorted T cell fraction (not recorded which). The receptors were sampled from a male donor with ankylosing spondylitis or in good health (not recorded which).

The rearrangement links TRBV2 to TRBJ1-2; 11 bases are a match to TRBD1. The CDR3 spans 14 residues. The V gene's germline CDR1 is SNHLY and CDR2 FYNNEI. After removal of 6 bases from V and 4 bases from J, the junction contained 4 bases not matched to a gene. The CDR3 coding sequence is TGTGCCAGCAGGGACAGGGGGCCTAGCTATGGCTACACCTTC. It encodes CASRDRGPSYGYTF.

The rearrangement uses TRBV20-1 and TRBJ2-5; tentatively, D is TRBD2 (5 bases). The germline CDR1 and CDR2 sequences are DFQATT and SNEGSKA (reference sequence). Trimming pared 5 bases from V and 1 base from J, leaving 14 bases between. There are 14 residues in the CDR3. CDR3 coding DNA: TGCAGTGCTGGGGAGCCCCGATCCCAAGAGACCCAGTACTTC. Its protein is CSAGEPRSQETQYF.

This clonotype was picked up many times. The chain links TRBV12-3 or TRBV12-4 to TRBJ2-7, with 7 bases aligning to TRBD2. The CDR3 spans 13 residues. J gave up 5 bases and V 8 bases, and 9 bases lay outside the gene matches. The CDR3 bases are TGTGCCAGCTTGGCGGGGGTATCACACGAGCAGTACTTC. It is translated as CASLAGVSHEQYF.

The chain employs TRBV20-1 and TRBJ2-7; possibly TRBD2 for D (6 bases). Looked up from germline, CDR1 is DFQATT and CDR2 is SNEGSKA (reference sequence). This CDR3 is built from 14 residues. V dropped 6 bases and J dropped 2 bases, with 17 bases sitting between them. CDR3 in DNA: TGCAGTGCGCGCCCTTGGAGGGCAGCCTACGAGCAGTACTTC. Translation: CSARPWRAAYEQYF.

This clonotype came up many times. CDR3 residues: CSARGQGGSYNSPLHF. The DNA of the CDR3 is TGCAGTGCTAGAGGACAGGGCGGCTCCTATAATTCACCCCTCCACTTT. The J gene is TRBJ1-6, the V gene TRBV20-1, with 7 nucleotides matching TRBD1. The trim removed 1 base at V and 0 bases at J, leaving 3 bases unmatched. Germline lookup yields CDR1 DFQATT and CDR2 SNEGSKA (reference sequence). The CDR3 loop spans 16 amino acids.

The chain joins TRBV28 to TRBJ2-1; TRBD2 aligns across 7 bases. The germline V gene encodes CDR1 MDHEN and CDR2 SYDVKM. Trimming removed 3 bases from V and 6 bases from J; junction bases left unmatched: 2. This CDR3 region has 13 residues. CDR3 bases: TGTGCCAGCAGTTTGTCTAGCGGCAATGAGCAGTTCTTC. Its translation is CASSLSSGNEQFF.